This T cell receptor (beta chain) derives from a study of blood T cells in healthy people across ages. This clonotype was observed a few times. Combining a sample-barcoded 5' primer with a J-beta primer mix, a second PCR ran for about 7 to 12 cycles. There were at least 3 million CDR3-containing paired-end reads obtained from each sample. TCRdb ran MiXCR on the 5' RACE reads and lists one entry per CDR3 protein. Among hundreds of thousands of distinct CDR3 sequences, around a fifth were seen once, and the ten largest hold approximately 3.6%. This CDR3 has 15 amino acids. CDR1 and CDR2 (germline): SNHLY, FYNNEI. The junction had 3 bases not matched to a gene; V was cut back by 1 base and J by 0 bases.

V and J are TRBV2 and TRBJ2-7, with 7 bases identical to TRBD2. The sequencing sample was made of blood. The TCR sequence derives from a man between 65 and 85 years old in good health. The CDR3 DNA reads as TGTGCCAGCAGTGAAGGGGAGGGAAGCTCCTACGAGCAGTACTTC. Translated, it gives CASSEGEGSSYEQYF.